This record covers a single T cell receptor (beta chain). No cognate antigen has been identified for it. Base qualities are not recorded, but no much larger clone differs from it by a single base. This sample is part of a study of siplizumab effects on memory and regulatory T cells (dated by TCRdb to about 2019). Context from the whole study: The study examined how the anti-CD2 antibody siplizumab affects alloreactive T-cell subsets in allogeneic mixed lymphocyte reactions built from human PBMCs.

Preparation of the library involved the immunoSEQ multiplex PCR assay. Approximately 100,000 TCR templates per sample were assayed on the deep sequencing platform. Genomic DNA extracted from sorted T cells was used for TCRbeta CDR3 sequencing. The source study handled its data this way. The R programming language was used for clonal analysis of the TCRbeta CDR3 data. Unstimulated samples were compared with post-reaction CFSE-low samples to define alloreactive CD4+ and CD8+ clones. By matching sequences to the repertoires of sorted unstimulated Treg and non-Treg cells, each alloreactive CD4+ clone was assigned a regulatory or non-regulatory origin. The table comes from immuneACCESS by way of TCRdb, which keeps in-frame sequences with V and J called. Part of the clones is missing from these tables; in studies checked, under half for an unresolved V gene and the rest for unknown reasons. V and J calls and clone size are those listed in that table; D and trimming were worked out from the DNA. This sample holds about 110,000 clones; around 90% were observed only once. Under 1.5% of the sample goes to the ten largest clones.

Findings and caveats that apply to the study as a whole: Siplizumab significantly reduced the cumulative frequency of alloreactive sequences traceable to unstimulated CD4+ memory T cells. Because sequences below about 10^-5 frequency were poorly captured, only a minor fraction of alloreactive clones could be mapped to unstimulated subsets. No functional confirmation was obtained for the suppressive function of proliferating Tregs from siplizumab cultures. Compared with memory T cells, unstimulated naive T cells appeared more diverse, and naive cells seemed to make a substantial contribution to the alloresponse. Among mappable alloreactive CD4+ clones, the Treg-derived fraction averaged around 69% with siplizumab versus around 25% in control reactions. For roughly 75-97% of proliferating CD4+ or CD8+ clones, no naive or memory phenotype could be assigned.

Between the V and J ends, shortened by 2 bases and 6 bases respectively, the junction contains 10 bases. The CDR3 starts with the cysteine, ends with the phenylalanine, and has 14 residues. Only the CDR3 DNA stays, 42 bases, in frame from base 1. Taken from the germline V gene, the CDR1 and CDR2 loops are SGHTA and FQGTGA. Sorted unstimulated T cells, along with proliferating T cells recovered from mixed lymphocyte reactions, underwent TCRbeta CDR3 sequencing. Fresh whole blood from more than 9 HLA-typed healthy donors served as the source for isolating PBMCs. Sequenced: CD4+ T cells sorted from blood. The source is a human donor in good health. The chain couples TRBV7-3 to TRBJ2-2, with an unclear D gene assignment. At the DNA level, the sequence is TGTGCCAGCAGCTTAGTAGCATGGTCCGGGGAGCTGTTTTTT. It translates as CASSLVAWSGELFF.